Listed here are 21 T cell receptor beta chains from one sample, sequenced in a study of cytotoxic CD8 clonotypes in ibrutinib-treated CLL. The data were produced by immunoSEQ multiplex PCR, yet TCRdb's version contains in-frame clones alone and is incomplete. The sample holds about 200,000 clones, 65% to 80% seen once. The sample consisted of PBMCs, taken after 12 months of ibrutinib treatment. All receptors come from a human donor with chronic lymphocytic leukemia.

The table lists this clone with a count of one. The chain carries TRBV27 and TRBJ1-5; D is unresolved. The V and J ends lost 2 bases and 4 bases respectively, with 21 bases between them. This CDR3 has 18 amino acids. In germline, CDR1 is MNHEY, CDR2 SMNVEV (reference sequence). As DNA, the CDR3 is TGTGCCAGCAGTTTAATCTACAGCGGGTCCTTTAGAAATCAGCCCCAGCATTTT. Amino acids: CASSLIYSGSFRNQPQHF.

This chain connects TRBV14 to TRBJ1-4; TRBD1 matches 8 bases. This CDR3 contains 16 residues. V shed 3 bases and J 5 bases; nucleotides not matched to a gene: 8. The germline V gene encodes CDR1 SGHDN and CDR2 FVKESK. The CDR3 spells CASSHRQGKPNEKLFF. The CDR3 nucleotides read TGTGCCAGCAGCCATCGACAGGGGAAACCCAATGAAAAACTGTTTTTT.

This clone showed up just a few times. The gene calls are TRBV6-5 and TRBJ1-2; 9 bases match TRBD1. V lost 4 bases to trimming and J lost 8 bases; unmatched junction nucleotides: 5. CDR3 length: 13 amino acids. Germline lookup yields CDR1 MNHEY and CDR2 SVGAGI. CDR3 protein: CASSSRDRDGYTF. CDR3 in DNA: TGTGCCAGCAGTTCCCGGGACAGGGACGGCTACACCTTC.

The rearrangement uses TRBV19 and TRBJ1-1; 9 nucleotides line up with TRBD1. CDR3 length: 19 amino acids. Trimming removed 7 bases from V and 4 bases from J; junction bases left unmatched: 22. The germline V gene encodes CDR1 LNHDA and CDR2 SQIVND (reference sequence). The CDR3 DNA is TGTGCCAGTAAAAAAACCGGGACAGGGATGGGCTCATTGGTCACTGAAGCTTTCTTT. This gives the protein CASKKTGTGMGSLVTEAFF.

The J gene is TRBJ1-5, the V gene TRBV2; 7 bases fit TRBD1. Looked up from germline, CDR1 is SNHLY and CDR2 is FYNNEI. This CDR3 spans 16 amino acids. V was pared by 6 bases and J by 7 bases, with 15 bases of the junction left unmatched. CDR3 sequence (DNA): TGTGCCAGCAGCGATGAGGGACAGAGGGCCCTGCAGCCCCAGCATTTT. It codes for CASSDEGQRALQPQHF.

This chain joins TRBV20-1 and TRBJ2-5; no firm D call. Germline V CDR1 and CDR2: DFQATT, SNEGSKA (reference sequence). Trimming shortened V by 3 bases and J by 5 bases, and 7 bases separated the two germline ends. The length of the CDR3 is 11 residues. CDR3 amino acids: CSASVMETQYF. The CDR3 nucleotides read TGCAGTGCTAGTGTCATGGAGACCCAGTACTTC.

The V gene is TRBV6-6, the J gene TRBJ2-2; D is undetermined. CDR3 length: 12 residues. With 0 bases removed from V and 6 bases from J, the gap between germline ends came to 2 bases. Per the germline V gene, CDR1 is MNHNY and CDR2 is SVGAGI (reference sequence). In DNA, the CDR3 is TGTGCCAGCAGTTACTCCCCCGGGGAGCTGTTTTTT. Its protein product is CASSYSPGELFF.

This sequence joins TRBV27 and TRBJ2-1; possible D gene TRBD2, 5 bases. From germline, CDR1 is MNHEY and CDR2 SMNVEV (reference sequence). The V end was cut by 0 bases, the J end by 5 bases, with 11 bases between. CDR3 size: 15 residues. The DNA for the CDR3 is TGTGCCAGCAGTTTATCGGACGGGATTAACAATGAGCAGTTCTTC. This codes for CASSLSDGINNEQFF.

The V call is TRBV27, the J call TRBJ2-3; tentatively, D is TRBD1 or TRBD2 (7 bases each). V lost 4 bases, J lost 4 bases, and 18 bases lay in between. Germline V gene lookup returns CDR1 MNHEY and CDR2 SMNVEV (reference sequence). The CDR3 runs to 16 residues. CDR3 amino acids: CASSSRGGGWADTQYF. CDR3 coding DNA: TGTGCCAGCAGTTCTCGGGGAGGGGGCTGGGCAGATACGCAGTATTTT.

The chain combines TRBV28 with TRBJ1-2, with unresolved D. CDR1 MDHEN and CDR2 SYDVKM come from the germline V gene. The CDR3 covers 15 residues. V lost 2 bases and J 0 bases, leaving 10 bases between the germline ends. The CDR3 reads CASSLKFRTNYGYTF. The CDR3 region has the DNA TGTGCCAGCAGTTTAAAATTCCGGACTAACTATGGCTACACCTTC.

The chain combines TRBV4-2 with TRBJ2-1; a possible D gene is TRBD1 (5 bases). V lost 5 bases and J 1 base, leaving 21 bases between the germline ends. Looked up from germline, CDR1 is LGHNA and CDR2 is YNFKEQ. This CDR3 has 18 amino acids. The CDR3 nucleotides read TGTGCCAGCAGCACGGCAAACGGACCAGGGCTATCCTACAATGAGCAGTTCTTC. Protein product: CASSTANGPGLSYNEQFF.

The chain combines TRBV6-5 with TRBJ2-7; no definite D call. The CDR3 is 15 residues long. V lost 0 bases, J lost 2 bases, and 11 bases lay in between. Germline lookup yields CDR1 MNHEY and CDR2 SVGAGI. The DNA of the CDR3 is TGTGCCAGCAGTTACTCCTTTGCGGCTGCCTACGAGCAGTACTTC. The encoded protein is CASSYSFAAAYEQYF.

The V and J genes are TRBV28 and TRBJ2-7; the match to TRBD1 covers 8 bases. Per the germline V gene, CDR1 is MDHEN and CDR2 is SYDVKM. The CDR3 is 14 residues long. J lost 2 bases, V lost 7 bases, and 7 bases had no gene match. In nucleotides, the CDR3 is TGTGCCAGCATGGGGGGCAGGGGGCCCTACGAGCAGTACTTC. Residues: CASMGGRGPYEQYF.

The chain links TRBV7-2 to TRBJ2-5; 7 bases are shared with TRBD1. CDR3 length: 14 residues. Germline V gene lookup returns CDR1 SGHTA and CDR2 FQGNSA. V trimming: 7 bases; J trimming: 4 bases; junction bases outside the gene matches: 9. The CDR3 spells CASKKTGFGETQYF. DNA for the CDR3: TGTGCCAGCAAAAAGACAGGGTTTGGAGAGACCCAGTACTTC.

This clone was seen a handful of times. The chain couples TRBV6-6 to TRBJ1-3, with D perhaps TRBD1 (6 bases). CDR1 and CDR2 from the germline V gene are MNHNY and SVGAGI (reference sequence). Trimming cost V 8 bases and J 2 bases, with 19 bases left between them. The CDR3 spans 16 residues. CDR3 coding DNA: TGTGCCAGCGGTCGGGGAGTCGGGGACACTGGAAACACCATATATTTT. This translates into CASGRGVGDTGNTIYF.

The chain employs TRBV7-9 and TRBJ2-3; no clear D gene. The CDR3 extends over 11 amino acids. Trimming pared 5 bases from V and 5 bases from J, leaving 5 bases between. Germline CDR1 reads SEHNR; CDR2 reads FQNEAQ (reference sequence). The CDR3 is CASSKEDTQYF. CDR3 nucleotide sequence: TGTGCCAGCAGCAAAGAAGATACGCAGTATTTT.

The chain combines TRBV7-2 with TRBJ2-7; the D gene is possibly TRBD1 (5 bases). The CDR3 totals 14 residues. The germline V gene has CDR1 SGHTA and CDR2 FQGNSA. V lost 5 bases and J 0 bases, leaving 11 bases between the germline ends. CDR3 region: CASSPQGNSYEQYF. For the CDR3, the DNA is TGTGCCAGCAGCCCCCAGGGCAACTCCTACGAGCAGTACTTC.

This clone was counted many times. V gene TRBV28 combines with J gene TRBJ2-7; 9 positions match TRBD1. The CDR3 sequence is 18 residues long. Germline V CDR1 and CDR2: MDHEN, SYDVKM. The trim removed 2 bases at V and 2 bases at J, leaving 13 bases unmatched. CDR3 bases: TGTGCCAGCAGTTTACCGCGATCCCGACAGGGGGGAGCCTACGAGCAGTACTTC. Protein product: CASSLPRSRQGGAYEQYF.

The CDR3 region is CASTKEGAVNTGELFF. CDR3 sequence (DNA): TGTGCCAGCACCAAGGAGGGGGCGGTGAACACCGGGGAGCTGTTTTTT. The chain combines TRBV2 with TRBJ2-2, with D tentatively TRBD1 (7 bases). Germline CDR1 SNHLY, CDR2 FYNNEI. The CDR3 is 16 residues long. Trimming took off 7 bases at V and 1 base at J, with 16 bases between the two ends.

The rearrangement uses TRBV6-6 and TRBJ1-2, with D possibly being TRBD1 (5 bases). Germline assignment: CDR1 MNHNY and CDR2 SVGAGI (reference sequence). The CDR3 has 15 amino acids. Trimming removed 2 bases from V and 4 bases from J, with 14 bases in between. The CDR3 reads CASSYGRGEGYGYTF. CDR3 nucleotides: TGTGCCAGCAGTTACGGTCGGGGGGAGGGCTATGGCTACACCTTC.

This chain joins TRBV27 and TRBJ1-3; D is unresolved. The germline CDR1 and CDR2 sequences are MNHEY and SMNVEV (reference sequence). Trimming cost V 0 bases and J 1 base, with 7 bases left between them. The CDR3 is 15 amino acids. The CDR3 DNA is TGTGCCAGCAGTTTATCTATGGGTTCTGGAAACACCATATATTTT. Encoded protein: CASSLSMGSGNTIYF.